One and the same sample provided the 3 T cell receptor beta chains below, sequenced in a study of early T cells in non-severe SARS-CoV-2 infection. TCRdb redid the calling of the 5' RACE reads with MiXCR, one entry per CDR3 protein. This repertoire shows around 63,000 distinct CDR3 sequences, about 9.1% found once; its top ten account for roughly 16%. Sequences were derived from whole blood, sampled at baseline. Receptors originate from an adult who was a healthcare worker with PCR-confirmed SARS-CoV-2 infection or an uninfected control (not recorded which).

V gene TRBV24-1 combines with J gene TRBJ2-1, with D possibly matching TRBD1 (5 bases). Per germline, CDR1 KGHDR and CDR2 SFDVKD. V lost 3 bases to trimming and J lost 10 bases, with 18 bases between them. This CDR3 is 15 amino acids long. The CDR3 region is CATSDNSLTVEEQFF. The DNA of the CDR3 is TGTGCCACCAGTGATAACAGCTTGACAGTTGAGGAGCAGTTCTTC.

This clonotype was counted ten times or more. The chain links TRBV28 to TRBJ1-2; TRBD1 is a possible D gene (6 bases). CDR1 and CDR2 (germline): MDHEN, SYDVKM. The CDR3 is made up of 14 amino acids. Trimming took 3 bases from V and 0 from J, leaving 8 bases between them. The CDR3 DNA sequence: TGTGCCAGCAGTTTTACAGGGCCTAACTATGGCTACACCTTC. Its translation: CASSFTGPNYGYTF.

The genes are TRBV7-2 and TRBJ1-1; 7 bases are shared with TRBD1. There are 18 residues in the CDR3. The germline CDR1 and CDR2 sequences are SGHTA and FQGNSA. The trim removed 1 base at V and 3 bases at J, leaving 14 bases unmatched. The CDR3 DNA reads TGTGCCAGCAGCTTAGTGCCCATCATAACAGGGGCGCACACTGAAGCTTTCTTT. Protein: CASSLVPIITGAHTEAFF. The full variable domain, in which reference TRBV7-2 and TRBJ1-1 provide the parts outside the CDR3, is GAGVSQSPSNKVTEKGKDVELRCDPISGHTALYWYRQSLGQGLEFLIYFQGNSAPDKSGLPSDRFSAERTGGSVSTLTIQRTQQEDSAVYLCASSLVPIITGAHTEAFFGQGTRLTVV.